The rows below give T cell receptor beta chains drawn from one sample of a study of blood T cell repertoires in COVID-19. The assay was immunoSEQ multiplex PCR, and TCRdb's table has in-frame clones only and misses some. The table includes approximately 180,000 clones, about 85% detected once. The sample consisted of peripheral blood. These receptors all stem from an older person with COVID-19, enrolled during active disease. The CDR3 runs from the conserved cysteine through the conserved F or W. The D gene is left open where the match is weak. Rows give clone size only sometimes, using once, few, many, or a class for an expanded clone.

NA,TRBD2,TRBV5-6,TRBJ2-1,CASSYPAGVGVLYNEQFF,TGTGCCAGCAGTTACCCAGCGGGAGTGGGGGTTCTCTACAATGAGCAGTTCTTC
few,NA,TRBV9,TRBJ2-3,CASSVATHPTDTQYF,TGTGCCAGCAGCGTAGCGACTCACCCCACAGATACGCAGTATTTT
NA,NA,TRBV9,TRBJ2-3,CASSHGEVGGLYF,TGTGCCAGCAGCCACGGCGAGGTGGGGGGTCTGTATTTT
NA,NA,TRBV28,TRBJ2-7,CASRTASYEQYF,TGTGCCAGTAGGACAGCTTCCTACGAGCAGTACTTC
NA,TRBD2,TRBV7-2,TRBJ2-3,CASSLDGGTNTDTQYF,TGTGCCAGCAGCTTAGATGGCGGGACTAACACAGATACGCAGTATTTT
once,NA,TRBV4-1,TRBJ2-1,CASSQVRDNSYNEQFF,TGCGCCAGCAGCCAAGTCCGGGACAACTCCTACAATGAGCAGTTCTTC
NA,NA,TRBV5-4,TRBJ1-1,CASSLALAPGAGAFF,TGTGCCAGCAGCTTGGCCCTTGCCCCCGGAGCCGGAGCTTTCTTT
few,NA,TRBV6-5,TRBJ1-3,CASRTTSGNTIYF,TGTGCCAGCAGGACAACATCTGGAAACACCATATATTTT
NA,TRBD2,TRBV7-2,TRBJ2-1,CASRRLARDEQFF,TGTGCCAGCAGGAGACTAGCTAGAGATGAGCAGTTCTTC
once,NA,TRBV3-1/TRBV3-2,TRBJ1-3,CASSPFQGQGDTIYF,TGTGCCAGCAGCCCCTTTCAGGGTCAAGGAGACACCATATATTTT
NA,NA,TRBV10-3,TRBJ2-1,CAISETTSPRLFF,TGTGCCATCAGTGAGACCACTAGCCCTAGATTGTTCTTC
NA,TRBD2,TRBV2,TRBJ2-1,CASSFSGGYNEQFF,TGTGCCAGCAGTTTTAGCGGGGGGTACAATGAGCAGTTCTTC
NA,NA,TRBV27,TRBJ2-3,CASSTRSDTQYF,TGTGCCAGCAGTACCCGGTCAGATACGCAGTATTTT
NA,NA,TRBV19,TRBJ2-7,CASSIASRNGYEQYF,TGTGCCAGTAGTATAGCGTCTAGAAATGGGTACGAGCAGTACTTC
NA,TRBD1,TRBV6-6,TRBJ2-4,CASSYPDRGAKNIQYF,TGTGCCAGCAGTTACCCCGACAGGGGAGCCAAAAACATTCAGTACTTC
once,TRBD1,TRBV6-1,TRBJ1-1,CASSENRGLEAFF,TGTGCCAGCAGTGAGAACAGGGGGCTGGAAGCTTTCTTT
NA,NA,TRBV11-2,TRBJ2-6,CASSYRRFSGANVLTF,TGTGCCAGCAGCTACAGACGGTTTTCTGGGGCCAACGTCCTGACTTTC
NA,NA,TRBV5-6,TRBJ2-5,CASSFAWEETQYF,TGTGCCAGCAGCTTTGCTTGGGAGGAGACCCAGTACTTC
NA,NA,TRBV7-2,TRBJ2-7,CASSLDGHNYEQYF,TGTGCCAGCAGCTTAGACGGACACAACTACGAGCAGTACTTC
NA,NA,TRBV12-3/TRBV12-4,TRBJ2-7,CASSFRGLGEQYF,TGTGCCAGCAGTTTTCGGGGATTGGGTGAGCAGTACTTC
NA,TRBD1,TRBV9,TRBJ2-1,CASSKQGAITSSYNEQFF,TGTGCCAGCAGCAAACAGGGGGCGATTACGAGCTCCTACAATGAGCAGTTCTTC
NA,NA,TRBV6-6,TRBJ1-5,CASSYRGPQHF,TGTGCCAGCAGTTACCGGGGGCCCCAGCATTTT
NA,TRBD1,TRBV6-1,TRBJ1-1,CASSENRGSWNTEAFF,TGTGCCAGCAGTGAAAACAGGGGAAGCTGGAACACTGAAGCTTTCTTT
NA,NA,TRBV6-4,TRBJ1-6,CASRESSYNSPLHF,TGTGCCAGCAGGGAGAGCTCCTATAATTCACCCCTCCACTTT
NA,TRBD2,TRBV29-1,TRBJ2-7,CSVGLAGYYEQYF,TGCAGCGTTGGTTTAGCGGGATACTACGAGCAGTACTTC
NA,NA,TRBV27,TRBJ2-7,CASRLNGGAYEQYF,TGTGCCAGCAGGCTGAACGGGGGAGCCTACGAGCAGTACTTC
once,TRBD2,TRBV7-6,TRBJ2-1,CASSFSSGSLDEQFF,TGTGCCAGCAGCTTCTCTAGCGGGAGTCTCGATGAGCAGTTCTTC
once,TRBD2,TRBV9,TRBJ2-7,CASSVGGLAGYEQYF,TGTGCCAGCAGCGTTGGAGGACTAGCGGGATACGAGCAGTACTTC
once,TRBD1,TRBV19,TRBJ2-7,CASSIGTGWYEQYF,TGTGCCAGTAGTATTGGGACAGGGTGGTACGAGCAGTACTTC
NA,TRBD2,TRBV15,TRBJ2-1,CATSREGTSGRNEQFF,TGTGCCACCAGCAGGGAAGGGACTAGCGGGAGAAATGAGCAGTTCTTC
few,NA,TRBV21-1,TRBJ2-6,CASSRRDYSGANVLTF,TGTGCCAGCAGCAGGAGAGACTATTCTGGGGCCAACGTCCTGACTTTC
NA,NA,TRBV30,TRBJ1-5,CAWSVADSNQPQHF,TGTGCCTGGAGTGTCGCAGATAGCAATCAGCCCCAGCATTTT
NA,TRBD1,TRBV6-5,TRBJ2-1,CASRTPGTGGEQFF,TGTGCCAGCAGAACTCCTGGGACAGGGGGTGAGCAGTTCTTC
NA,NA,TRBV5-4,TRBJ1-3,CASSLDPVSGNTIYF,TGTGCCAGCAGCTTGGATCCGGTCTCTGGAAACACCATATATTTT
NA,NA,TRBV21-1,TRBJ1-5,CASRTKGQGNQPQHF,TGTGCCAGCAGGACTAAAGGACAGGGCAATCAGCCCCAGCATTTT
NA,NA,TRBV30,TRBJ2-3,CAWKKHRADTQYF,TGTGCCTGGAAAAAACACAGGGCCGATACGCAGTATTTT
NA,NA,TRBV28,TRBJ1-3,CASSLNYITGNTIYF,TGTGCCAGCAGTTTAAATTACATAACTGGAAACACCATATATTTT
NA,TRBD1,TRBV11-2,TRBJ1-2,CASSLGGTGRKDGYTF,TGTGCCAGCAGCTTAGGGGGGACAGGGCGGAAGGATGGCTACACCTTC
NA,NA,TRBV7-8,TRBJ1-2,CASSLAGYEINYGYTF,TGTGCCAGCAGCTTAGCCGGGTATGAGATTAACTATGGCTACACCTTC
NA,TRBD2,TRBV7-2,TRBJ2-1,CASSLALASGGAEDNEQFF,TGTGCCAGCAGCTTAGCGCTGGCTAGCGGGGGGGCGGAAGACAATGAGCAGTTCTTC
NA,TRBD2,TRBV19,TRBJ2-1,CASSTGLAADNEQFF,TGTGCCAGTAGTACGGGACTAGCCGCCGACAATGAGCAGTTCTTC
NA,NA,TRBV28,TRBJ1-2,CASSLWRYGYTF,TGTGCCAGCAGTTTATGGCGATATGGCTACACCTTC
NA,NA,TRBV4-3,TRBJ2-5,CASEPVRGFWETQYF,TGCGCCAGCGAGCCGGTAAGGGGATTTTGGGAGACCCAGTACTTC
few,TRBD1,TRBV2,TRBJ1-4,CASSGTGSNEKLFF,TGTGCCAGCAGCGGGACAGGGAGTAATGAAAAACTGTTTTTT